These 28 T cell receptor beta chains were all obtained from the same sample, sequenced in a study of shared clonotypes between healthy human individuals. Only in-frame clones appear in the TCRdb table, and some are missing; sequencing was by immunoSEQ multiplex PCR. The sample holds hundreds of thousands of clones, about 78% seen once. The sequenced material came from memory CD4+ T cells sorted from blood. Subset reported: CD45RA-negative fraction. Receptors were obtained from a woman in her 30s in good health.

The rearrangement links TRBV28 to TRBJ2-3; the D gene could be TRBD1 or TRBD2 (6 bases each). The V and J ends lost 6 bases and 2 bases respectively, with 18 bases between them. The germline CDR1 and CDR2 sequences are MDHEN and SYDVKM. CDR3 length: 16 amino acids. CDR3 sequence (DNA): TGTGCCAGCAGCCCGGCGGGGTGGGACAACACAGATACGCAGTATTTT. Translation gives CASSPAGWDNTDTQYF.

As regards this clone: One end of the junction fails to match germline, which may point to a read error. Here the CDR3 DNA reads TGTGCCAGCAGCCTCGGGACTAGCGGGAACCTGAGGTTTGACTTC. It yields the protein CASSLGTSGNLRFDF. The V call is TRBV5-4, the J call TRBJ2-7; TRBD2 matches at 13 bases. The CDR3 length is 15 residues. Germline CDR1 and CDR2: SGHNT and YYREEE (reference sequence).

As for this clone: Other DNA sequences in the same sample also yield this CDR3. The chain has TRBV7-9 and TRBJ2-7; D unresolved. Between the trimmed V and J ends, which lost 1 base and 0 bases, there was a span of 10 bases. The germline CDR1 and CDR2 sequences are SEHNR and FQNEAQ (reference sequence). CDR3 length: 15 residues. This chain's CDR3 is CASSLVGRISYEQYF. CDR3 DNA: TGTGCCAGCAGCTTAGTAGGTCGGATCTCCTACGAGCAGTACTTC.

The chain uses TRBV11-2 and TRBJ2-7; 8 bases fit TRBD2. CDR1 SGHAT and CDR2 FQNNGV come from the germline V gene. The V gene end was trimmed by 5 bases and the J gene end by 4 bases; junction bases not matched to a gene: 7. CDR3 length equals 14 residues. The CDR3 DNA reads as TGTGCCAGCAGCGCCCGGGGGGGAGCGTACGAGCAGTACTTC. As protein: CASSARGGAYEQYF.

The rearrangement joins TRBV5-1 to TRBJ1-1, with TRBD1 as a possible D gene (5 bases). CDR1 and CDR2 from the germline V gene are SGHRS and YFSETQ. V was trimmed by 2 bases and J by 4 bases, leaving 9 bases between them. The CDR3 is made up of 13 amino acids. CDR3 in amino acids: CASSFDRITEAFF. The DNA for the CDR3 is TGCGCCAGCAGCTTCGACAGAATCACTGAAGCTTTCTTT. Looking up the rest from reference TRBV5-1 and TRBJ1-1 gives the full variable domain: KAGVTQTPRYLIKTRGQQVTLSCSPISGHRSVSWYQQTPGQGLQFLFEYFSETQRNKGNFPGRFSGRQFSNSRSEMNVSTLELGDSALYLCASSFDRITEAFFGQGTRLTVV.

The chain joins TRBV7-2 to TRBJ2-5; D call uncertain. V was shortened by 2 bases and J by 6 bases, with 16 bases between the two germline ends. The CDR3 totals 15 residues. Germline lookup yields CDR1 SGHTA and CDR2 FQGNSA. Here the CDR3 reads CASSLWVGQPQTQYF. Here the CDR3 DNA reads TGTGCCAGCAGCTTATGGGTGGGCCAACCGCAGACCCAGTACTTC.

Only a few counts were recorded for this clone. The rearrangement joins TRBV11-3 to TRBJ2-6, with TRBD1 as a possible D gene (6 bases). V was trimmed by 4 bases and J by 2 bases, leaving 9 bases between them. The V gene's germline CDR1 is SGHNT and CDR2 YENEEA. The CDR3 is 15 amino acids. CDR3 amino acids: CASSSGTTGANVLTF. CDR3 in DNA: TGTGCCAGCAGCTCGGGGACAACTGGGGCCAACGTCCTGACTTTC.

Only a few counts were recorded for this clone. This chain uses TRBV4-1 with TRBJ2-1; 9 bases line up with TRBD2. Germline V CDR1 and CDR2: MGHRA, YSYEKL. With V trimmed by 4 bases and J by 8 bases, 15 bases remained unmatched. The CDR3 is 17 amino acids. The CDR3: CASSLKSIAGVRYEQFF. The CDR3 bases are TGCGCCAGCAGCCTAAAAAGCATAGCGGGAGTTAGGTATGAGCAGTTCTTC.

The V gene is TRBV7-9, the J gene TRBJ2-1; D is possibly TRBD1 (5 bases). From germline, CDR1 is SEHNR and CDR2 FQNEAQ (reference sequence). The length of the CDR3 is 16 residues. V lost 0 bases to trimming and J lost 4 bases, with 13 bases between them. Here the CDR3 reads CASSLARRQTYNEQFF. CDR3 DNA: TGTGCCAGCAGCTTAGCGCGGAGACAGACGTACAATGAGCAGTTCTTC.

The chain has TRBV18 and TRBJ1-5; 8 nucleotides match TRBD1. Trimming at V came to 5 bases and at J to 2 bases, leaving 8 bases not matched to a gene. There are 16 residues in the CDR3. CDR1 and CDR2 (germline): KGHSH, LQKENI. The CDR3 DNA reads TGTGCCAGCTCAGGTCAGGGGGCGAGGGGCAATCAGCCCCAGCATTTT. This encodes CASSGQGARGNQPQHF.

The chain recombines TRBV28 with TRBJ2-5; tentatively, D is TRBD2 (6 bases). The CDR3 runs to 13 residues. Trimming took 5 bases from V and 5 from J, leaving 12 bases between them. Germline-derived CDR1 and CDR2 are MDHEN and SYDVKM. This chain's CDR3 is CASSLGDWETQYF. DNA of the CDR3: TGTGCCAGCAGTCTGGGGGACTGGGAGACCCAGTACTTC.

J is TRBJ1-5 and V is TRBV27, with a tentative D call TRBD1 (6 bases). CDR1 is MNHEY, CDR2 SMNVEV, per germline (reference sequence). The CDR3 runs 16 residues. Deletions cut 5 bases from V and 7 bases from J, with 21 bases between. CDR3 sequence: CASSPLQGGPDQPQHF. The CDR3 nucleotides read TGTGCCAGCAGTCCACTCCAAGGGGGTCCGGACCAGCCCCAGCATTTT.

CDR3 loop: CASSLSGTGLNTEAFF. As DNA, the CDR3 is TGTGCCAGCAGTTTATCAGGGACAGGACTGAACACTGAAGCTTTCTTT. V is TRBV28 and J is TRBJ1-1; 8 positions match TRBD1. Germline V lookup: CDR1 MDHEN, CDR2 SYDVKM. V was pared by 1 base and J by 0 bases, with 4 bases of the junction left unmatched. The CDR3 has 16 amino acids.

The chain couples TRBV15 to TRBJ1-2; TRBD1 matches 7 bases. With 0 bases clipped from V and 4 bases from J, the junction kept 5 bases outside the gene matches. CDR1 is LNHNV and CDR2 is YYDKDF in the germline V gene (reference sequence). This CDR3 has 15 amino acids. CDR3 in DNA: TGTGCCACCAGCAGAGAACAGGGGTTGAGCTATGGCTACACCTTC. Amino acids: CATSREQGLSYGYTF.

Concerning this clone itself: One junction end disagrees with the germline gene, perhaps due to a read error. The J gene is TRBJ2-1, the V gene TRBV13, with 9 bases identical to TRBD2. Germline V CDR1 and CDR2: PRHDT, FYEKMQ (reference sequence). There are 15 residues in the CDR3. CDR3 coding DNA: TGTGCCAGCAGCCTAGGAGCGGGAGGAGGAAATGAGCAGTTCTTC. Residues: CASSLGAGGGNEQFF.

This clone came up a few times. V usage is TRBV7-2 and J usage is TRBJ2-7; D is unresolved. Between the trimmed V and J ends, which lost 5 bases and 4 bases, there was a span of 15 bases. This CDR3 comprises 14 residues. Germline CDR1 is SGHTA and CDR2 is FQGNSA. The CDR3 loop reads CASSAEWFGYEQYF. DNA of the CDR3: TGTGCCAGCAGCGCAGAATGGTTCGGTTACGAGCAGTACTTC.

The chain joins TRBV18 to TRBJ1-2; D unresolved. Trimming removed 3 bases at V and 2 bases at J, with 16 bases between. The V gene's germline CDR1 is KGHSH and CDR2 LQKENI. This CDR3 region has 16 residues. In DNA form, the CDR3 reads TGTGCCAGCTCACCGGTGGCGGAGGATATAAACTATGGCTACACCTTC. Amino acids: CASSPVAEDINYGYTF.

This clone was seen ten or more times. The chain joins TRBV18 to TRBJ1-6; 12 bases are shared with TRBD1. After removal of 2 bases from V and 10 bases from J, the junction contained 9 bases not matched to a gene. The CDR3 spans 17 residues. From germline, CDR1 is KGHSH and CDR2 LQKENI. The CDR3 sequence: CASSPNPGTGGASPLHF. The CDR3 DNA sequence: TGTGCCAGCTCACCAAACCCAGGGACAGGGGGCGCATCACCCCTCCACTTT.

This chain links TRBV2 with TRBJ2-2; no firm D call. The V end lost 8 bases, the J end lost 0 bases, and 10 bases lay between the germline ends. Germline assignment: CDR1 SNHLY and CDR2 FYNNEI. This CDR3 contains 14 residues. The CDR3 here is CASQPNTNTGELFF. CDR3 coding DNA: TGTGCCAGCCAGCCGAATACGAACACCGGGGAGCTGTTTTTT. The full variable domain, completed using reference TRBV2 and TRBJ2-2, is EPEVTQTPSHQVTQMGQEVILRCVPISNHLYFYWYRQILGQKVEFLVSFYNNEISEKSEIFDDQFSVERPDGSNFTLKIRSTKLEDSAMYFCASQPNTNTGELFFGEGSRLTVL.

This chain links TRBV9 with TRBJ1-1, with D unresolved. This CDR3 has 13 residues. V was shortened by 0 bases and J by 2 bases, with 5 bases between the two germline ends. Germline V lookup: CDR1 SGDLS, CDR2 YYNGEE. The CDR3 DNA follows: TGTGCCAGCAGCGTAGCAATTAACACTGAAGCTTTCTTT. It encodes CASSVAINTEAFF.

As regards this clone: At the DNA level, this CDR3 is encoded by other sequences in the same sample as well. The chain recombines TRBV6-1 with TRBJ2-7, with D hard to call. In germline, CDR1 is MNHNS, CDR2 SASEGT. The CDR3 is 14 amino acids. V was clipped by 1 base and J by 4 bases, with 11 bases between them. In nucleotides, the CDR3 is TGTGCCAGCAGTGAAGAACCCAGATCTTACGAGCAGTACTTC. Translated, it gives CASSEEPRSYEQYF.

V is TRBV7-8 and J is TRBJ1-2, with a tentative D call TRBD1 (6 bases). Germline CDR1 and CDR2: SGHVS and FQNEAQ. The CDR3 is made up of 14 amino acids. The V and J ends lost 1 base and 4 bases respectively, with 10 bases between them. This chain's CDR3 is CASSLVQGTYGYTF. For the CDR3, the DNA is TGTGCCAGCAGCTTAGTACAGGGAACCTATGGCTACACCTTC.

Only one count was recorded for this clone. V is TRBV7-9 and J is TRBJ2-5; TRBD1 might be the D (5 bases). This CDR3 comprises 14 residues. V lost 8 bases and J lost 1, with 14 bases in between. Germline lookup yields CDR1 SEHNR and CDR2 FQNEAQ (reference sequence). The CDR3 loop reads CASGSNRPQETQYF. The DNA of the CDR3 is TGTGCCAGCGGTTCTAACAGGCCCCAAGAGACCCAGTACTTC.

The J gene is TRBJ2-1, the V gene TRBV28; a weak D match, TRBD2 (6 bases). Germline CDR1 MDHEN, CDR2 SYDVKM. The CDR3 extends over 17 amino acids. V was pared by 2 bases and J by 4 bases, with 18 bases between. CDR3 bases: TGTGCCAGCAGTTTACCCCCCCAGCGGGTGTGGTACAATGAGCAGTTCTTC. Its translation: CASSLPPQRVWYNEQFF.

V is TRBV30 and J is TRBJ2-1; the D is unclear. V was trimmed by 5 bases and J by 5 bases, leaving 13 bases between them. The CDR3 extends over 13 amino acids. The germline V gene encodes CDR1 GTSNPN and CDR2 SVGIG (reference sequence). The CDR3 DNA is TGTGCCTGGCGATTGGGTCTAGACAATGAGCAGTTCTTC. Its protein is CAWRLGLDNEQFF.

This clone was recorded many times. V gene TRBV6-6 combines with J gene TRBJ1-2; 7 bases align to TRBD1. The CDR3 runs to 16 residues. J was trimmed by 4 bases and V by 6 bases; bases with no gene match: 14. Germline CDR1 is MNHNY and CDR2 is SVGAGI (reference sequence). Here the CDR3 reads CASSVRRRGRFYGYTF. Written as DNA, the CDR3 is TGTGCCAGCAGCGTCCGGCGGAGGGGGCGCTTCTATGGCTACACCTTC.

The chain employs TRBV28 and TRBJ1-2; D is unclear. V was shortened by 3 bases and J by 4 bases, with 6 bases between the two germline ends. The CDR3 totals 12 residues. The germline gives CDR1 MDHEN, CDR2 SYDVKM. The chain's CDR3 is CASSFFTYGYTF. The DNA for the CDR3 is TGTGCCAGCAGTTTTTTTACCTATGGCTACACCTTC.

The chain links TRBV23-1 to TRBJ2-5; the D is unclear. TRBV23-1 is designated an ORF whose function remains uncertain. CDR3 length: 14 amino acids. The V gene lost 0 bases and the J gene lost 4 bases, with 9 bases spanning the gap. The CDR3 here is CASSQSWTRETQYF. For the CDR3, the DNA is TGCGCCAGCAGTCAATCGTGGACGCGAGAGACCCAGTACTTC.